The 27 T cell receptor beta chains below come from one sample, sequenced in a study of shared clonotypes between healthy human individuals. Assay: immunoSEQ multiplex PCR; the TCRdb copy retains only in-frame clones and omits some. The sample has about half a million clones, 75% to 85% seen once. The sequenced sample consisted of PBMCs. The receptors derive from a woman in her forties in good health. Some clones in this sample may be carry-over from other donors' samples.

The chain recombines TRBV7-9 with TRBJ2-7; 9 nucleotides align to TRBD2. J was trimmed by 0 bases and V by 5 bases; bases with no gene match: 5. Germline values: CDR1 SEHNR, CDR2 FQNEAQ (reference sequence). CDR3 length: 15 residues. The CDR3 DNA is TGTGCCAGCAGCCCCGGACTAGCGTACTCCTACGAGCAGTACTTC. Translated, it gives CASSPGLAYSYEQYF.

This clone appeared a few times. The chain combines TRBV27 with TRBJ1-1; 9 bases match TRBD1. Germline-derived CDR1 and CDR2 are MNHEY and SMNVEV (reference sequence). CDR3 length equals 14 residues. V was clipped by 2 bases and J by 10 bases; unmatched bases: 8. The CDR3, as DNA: TGTGCCAGCAGTTTAAGACAGGGGGGATCATCAGCTTTCTTT. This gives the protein CASSLRQGGSSAFF.

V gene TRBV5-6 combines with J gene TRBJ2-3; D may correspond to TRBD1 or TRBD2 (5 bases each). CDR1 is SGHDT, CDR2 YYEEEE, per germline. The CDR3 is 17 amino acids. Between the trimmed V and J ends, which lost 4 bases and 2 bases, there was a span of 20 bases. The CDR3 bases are TGTGCCAGCAGCACTAGACAGCATATGAGTTACACAGATACGCAGTATTTT. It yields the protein CASSTRQHMSYTDTQYF.

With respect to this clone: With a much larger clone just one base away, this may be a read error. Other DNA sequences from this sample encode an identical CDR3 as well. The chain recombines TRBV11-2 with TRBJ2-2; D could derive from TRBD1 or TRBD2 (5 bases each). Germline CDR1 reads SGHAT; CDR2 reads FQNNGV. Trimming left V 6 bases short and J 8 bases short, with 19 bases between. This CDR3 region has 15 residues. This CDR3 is CASSSGTPGWGELFF. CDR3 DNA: TGTGCCAGCAGTTCCGGGACCCCAGGGTGGGGGGAGCTGTTTTTT.

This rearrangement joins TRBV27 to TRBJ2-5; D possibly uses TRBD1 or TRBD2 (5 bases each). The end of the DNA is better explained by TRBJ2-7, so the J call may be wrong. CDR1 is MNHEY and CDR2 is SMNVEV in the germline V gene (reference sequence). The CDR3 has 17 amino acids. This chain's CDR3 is CASSSSPVPGPGYEQYF. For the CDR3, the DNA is TGTGCCAGCAGTTCATCCCCAGTACCGGGGCCCGGCTACGAGCAGTACTTC.

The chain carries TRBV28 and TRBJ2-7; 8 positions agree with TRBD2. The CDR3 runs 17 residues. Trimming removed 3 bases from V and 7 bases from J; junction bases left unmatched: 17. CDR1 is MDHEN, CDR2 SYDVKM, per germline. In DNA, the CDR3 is TGTGCCAGCAGTTTTTTCCCCGAAAGCGGGAGCAAGGGGGAGCAGTACTTC. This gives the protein CASSFFPESGSKGEQYF. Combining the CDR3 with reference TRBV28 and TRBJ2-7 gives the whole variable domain DVKVTQSSRYLVKRTGEKVFLECVQDMDHENMFWYRQDPGLGLRLIYFSYDVKMKEKGDIPEGYSVSREKKERFSLILESASTNQTSMYLCASSFFPESGSKGEQYFGPGTRLTVT.

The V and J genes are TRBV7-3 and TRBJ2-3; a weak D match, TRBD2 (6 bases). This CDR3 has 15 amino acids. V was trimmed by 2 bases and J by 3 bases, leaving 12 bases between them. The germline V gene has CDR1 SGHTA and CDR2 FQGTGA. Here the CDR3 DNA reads TGTGCCAGCAGCTTAGGGGGGTATATTACAGATACGCAGTATTTT. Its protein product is CASSLGGYITDTQYF.

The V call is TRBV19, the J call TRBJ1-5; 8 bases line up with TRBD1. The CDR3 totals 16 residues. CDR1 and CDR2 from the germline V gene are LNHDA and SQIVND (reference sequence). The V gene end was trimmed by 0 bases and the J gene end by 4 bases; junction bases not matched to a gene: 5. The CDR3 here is CASSIEQGAWNQPQHF. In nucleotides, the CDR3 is TGTGCCAGTAGTATAGAGCAGGGGGCTTGGAATCAGCCCCAGCATTTT.

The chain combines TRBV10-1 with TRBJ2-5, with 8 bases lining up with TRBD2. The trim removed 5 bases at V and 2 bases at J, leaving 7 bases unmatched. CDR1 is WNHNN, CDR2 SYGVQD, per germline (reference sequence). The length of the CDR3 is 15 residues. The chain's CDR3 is CASSSVSGTQETQYF. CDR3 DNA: TGCGCCAGCAGTTCGGTTAGCGGGACGCAAGAGACCCAGTACTTC.

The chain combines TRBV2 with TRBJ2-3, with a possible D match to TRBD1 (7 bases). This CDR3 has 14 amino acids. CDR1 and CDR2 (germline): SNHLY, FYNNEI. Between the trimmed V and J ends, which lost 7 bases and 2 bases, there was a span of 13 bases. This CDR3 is CASTPRGVTDTQYF. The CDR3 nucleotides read TGTGCCAGCACCCCCAGGGGGGTCACAGATACGCAGTATTTT.

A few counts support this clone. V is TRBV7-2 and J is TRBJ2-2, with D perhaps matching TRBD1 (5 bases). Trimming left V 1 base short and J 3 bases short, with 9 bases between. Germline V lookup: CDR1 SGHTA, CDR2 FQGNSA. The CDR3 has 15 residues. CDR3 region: CASSLVVGDTGELFF. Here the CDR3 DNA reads TGTGCCAGCAGCTTAGTGGTAGGGGACACCGGGGAGCTGTTTTTT.

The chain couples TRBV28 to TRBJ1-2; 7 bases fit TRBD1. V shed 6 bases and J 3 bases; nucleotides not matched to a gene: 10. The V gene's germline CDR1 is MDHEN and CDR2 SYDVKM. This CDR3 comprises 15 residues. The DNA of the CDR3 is TGTGCCAGCAGCCGACCCCAGCAGGGGGACTATGGCTACACCTTC. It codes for CASSRPQQGDYGYTF.

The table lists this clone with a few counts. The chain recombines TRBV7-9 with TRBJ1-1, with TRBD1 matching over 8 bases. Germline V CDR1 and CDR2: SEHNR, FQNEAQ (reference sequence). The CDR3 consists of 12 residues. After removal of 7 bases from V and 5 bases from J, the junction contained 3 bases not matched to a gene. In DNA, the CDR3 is TGTGCCAGCATGCAGGGGGCTACTGAAGCTTTCTTT. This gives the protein CASMQGATEAFF.

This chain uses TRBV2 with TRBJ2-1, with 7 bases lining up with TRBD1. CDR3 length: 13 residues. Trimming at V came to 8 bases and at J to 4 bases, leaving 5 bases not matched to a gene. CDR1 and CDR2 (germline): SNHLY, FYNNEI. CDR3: CASASTGYNEQFF. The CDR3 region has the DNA TGTGCCAGCGCGTCGACAGGGTACAATGAGCAGTTCTTC.

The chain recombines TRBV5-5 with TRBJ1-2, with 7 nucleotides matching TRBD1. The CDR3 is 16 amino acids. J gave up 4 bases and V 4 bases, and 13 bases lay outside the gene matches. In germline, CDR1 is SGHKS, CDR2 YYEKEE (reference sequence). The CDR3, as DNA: TGTGCCAGCAGCCTAACCCCAGCCGGGACAGTCTATGGCTACACCTTC. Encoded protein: CASSLTPAGTVYGYTF.

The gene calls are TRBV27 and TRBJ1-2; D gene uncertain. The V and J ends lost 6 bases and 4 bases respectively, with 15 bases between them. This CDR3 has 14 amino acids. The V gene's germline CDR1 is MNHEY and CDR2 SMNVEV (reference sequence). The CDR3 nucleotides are TGTGCCAGCAGACCCAATTCCGATCGCTATGGCTACACCTTC. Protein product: CASRPNSDRYGYTF.

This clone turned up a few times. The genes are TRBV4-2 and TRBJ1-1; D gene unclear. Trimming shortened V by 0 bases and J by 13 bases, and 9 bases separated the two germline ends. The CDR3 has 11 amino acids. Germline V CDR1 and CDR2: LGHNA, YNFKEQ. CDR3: CASSQESKDFF. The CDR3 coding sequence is TGTGCCAGCAGCCAAGAGTCAAAAGATTTCTTT.

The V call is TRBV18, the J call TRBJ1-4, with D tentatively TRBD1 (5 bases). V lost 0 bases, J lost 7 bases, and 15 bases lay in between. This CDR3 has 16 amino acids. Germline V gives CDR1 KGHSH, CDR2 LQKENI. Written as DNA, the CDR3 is TGTGCCAGCTCACCACCGGCCTCAACGAGGGGTGAAAAACTGTTTTTT. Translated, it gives CASSPPASTRGEKLFF. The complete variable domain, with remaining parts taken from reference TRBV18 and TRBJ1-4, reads NAGVMQNPRHLVRRRGQEARLRCSPMKGHSHVYWYRQLPEEGLKFMVYLQKENIIDESGMPKERFSAEFPKEGPSILRIQQVVRGDSAAYFCASSPPASTRGEKLFFGSGTQLSVL.

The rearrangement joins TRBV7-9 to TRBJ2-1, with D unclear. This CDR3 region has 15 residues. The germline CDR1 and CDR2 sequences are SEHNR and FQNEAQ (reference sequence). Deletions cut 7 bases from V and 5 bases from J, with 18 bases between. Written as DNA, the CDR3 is TGTGCCAGCACCCCGAAGGAACGAATGAACAATGAGCAGTTCTTC. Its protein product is CASTPKERMNNEQFF.

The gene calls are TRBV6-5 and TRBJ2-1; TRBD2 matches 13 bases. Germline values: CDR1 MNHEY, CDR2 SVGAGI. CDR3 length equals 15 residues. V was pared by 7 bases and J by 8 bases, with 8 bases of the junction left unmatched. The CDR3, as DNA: TGTGCCAGCACTAGAACTAGCGGGAGGGAAGATGAGCAGTTCTTC. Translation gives CASTRTSGREDEQFF.

CDR3 loop: CASSSEGGLAGVQFF. The CDR3 DNA is TGTGCCAGCAGTTCCGAGGGTGGACTAGCGGGGGTTCAGTTCTTC. The chain employs TRBV6-1 and TRBJ2-1; TRBD2 matches 13 bases. This CDR3 is built from 15 residues. Germline loops: CDR1 MNHNS, CDR2 SASEGT. J gave up 13 bases and V 5 bases, and 11 bases lay outside the gene matches.

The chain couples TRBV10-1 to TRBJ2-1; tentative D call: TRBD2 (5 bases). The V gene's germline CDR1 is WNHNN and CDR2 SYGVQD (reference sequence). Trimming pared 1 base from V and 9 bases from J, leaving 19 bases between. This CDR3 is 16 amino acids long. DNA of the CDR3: TGCGCCAGCAGTGAGTTCCTAGTTACGGGAAATGGTGAGCAGTTCTTC. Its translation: CASSEFLVTGNGEQFF.

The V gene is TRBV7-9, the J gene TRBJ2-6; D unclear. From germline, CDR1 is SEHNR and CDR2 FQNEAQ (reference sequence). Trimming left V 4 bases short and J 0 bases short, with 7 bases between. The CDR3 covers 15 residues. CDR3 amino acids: CASSWADSGANVLTF. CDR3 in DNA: TGTGCCAGCAGCTGGGCCGACTCTGGGGCCAACGTCCTGACTTTC.

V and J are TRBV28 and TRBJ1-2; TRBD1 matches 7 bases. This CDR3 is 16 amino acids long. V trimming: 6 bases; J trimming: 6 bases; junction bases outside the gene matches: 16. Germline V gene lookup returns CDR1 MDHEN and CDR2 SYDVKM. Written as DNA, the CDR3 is TGTGCCAGCAGCTCTCCCGGGACAGTGCGTATTGATGGCTACACCTTC. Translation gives CASSSPGTVRIDGYTF.

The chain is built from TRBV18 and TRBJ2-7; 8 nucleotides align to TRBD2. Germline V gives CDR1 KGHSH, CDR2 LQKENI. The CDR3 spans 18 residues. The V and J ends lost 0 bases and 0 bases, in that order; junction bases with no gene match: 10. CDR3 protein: CASSPPPALAEFSYEQYF. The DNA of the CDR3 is TGTGCCAGCTCACCACCGCCTGCACTAGCGGAATTCTCCTACGAGCAGTACTTC.

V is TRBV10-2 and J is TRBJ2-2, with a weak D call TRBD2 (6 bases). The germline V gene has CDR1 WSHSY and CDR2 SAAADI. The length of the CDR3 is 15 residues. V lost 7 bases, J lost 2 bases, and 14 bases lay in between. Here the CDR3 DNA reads TGCGCCAGCACCACACTAGCCCTAAACACCGGGGAGCTGTTTTTT. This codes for CASTTLALNTGELFF.

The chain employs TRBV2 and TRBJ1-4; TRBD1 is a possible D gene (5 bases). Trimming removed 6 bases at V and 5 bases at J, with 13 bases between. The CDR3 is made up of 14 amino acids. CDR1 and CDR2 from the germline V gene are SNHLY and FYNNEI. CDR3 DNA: TGTGCCAGCAGGAGGGGTTTGGGGAATGAAAAACTGTTTTTT. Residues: CASRRGLGNEKLFF. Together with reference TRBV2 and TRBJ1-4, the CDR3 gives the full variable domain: EPEVTQTPSHQVTQMGQEVILRCVPISNHLYFYWYRQILGQKVEFLVSFYNNEISEKSEIFDDQFSVERPDGSNFTLKIRSTKLEDSAMYFCASRRGLGNEKLFFGSGTQLSVL.